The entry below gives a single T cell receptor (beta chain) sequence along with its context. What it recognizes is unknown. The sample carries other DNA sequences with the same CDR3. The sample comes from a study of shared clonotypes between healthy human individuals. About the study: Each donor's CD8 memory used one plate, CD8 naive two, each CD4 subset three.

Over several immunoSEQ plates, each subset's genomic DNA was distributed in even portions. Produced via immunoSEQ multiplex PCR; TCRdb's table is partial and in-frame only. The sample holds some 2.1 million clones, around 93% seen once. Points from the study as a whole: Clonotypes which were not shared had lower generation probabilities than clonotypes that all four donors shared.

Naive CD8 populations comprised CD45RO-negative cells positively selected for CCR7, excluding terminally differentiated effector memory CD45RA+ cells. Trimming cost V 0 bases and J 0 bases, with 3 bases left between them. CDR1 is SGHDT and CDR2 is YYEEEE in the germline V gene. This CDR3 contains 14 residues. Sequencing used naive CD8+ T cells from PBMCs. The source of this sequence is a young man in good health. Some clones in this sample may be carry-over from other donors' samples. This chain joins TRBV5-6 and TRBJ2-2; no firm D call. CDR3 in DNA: TGTGCCAGCAGCTTGGGACCGAACACCGGGGAGCTGTTTTTT. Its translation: CASSLGPNTGELFF.